This T cell receptor beta chain was profiled in a study of OX40 agonist ivuxolimab in advanced cancers. Context from the whole study: Ivuxolimab was a fully human IgG2 agonistic monoclonal antibody targeting the costimulatory receptor OX40 (CD134). Intravenous ivuxolimab was administered to patients every 2 weeks at six dose levels: 0.01, 0.1, 0.3, 1.5, 3 and 10 mg/kg. Of the 50 or so patients in dose escalation, around 20 had hepatocellular carcinoma, approximately 15 had melanoma, 9 had renal cell carcinoma and 9 had head and neck cancer. In the dose-escalation cohort, around four fifths of patients were male, and the mean age was around 60 years with a range of roughly 20 to 80. Patients were allowed to have had prior anti-PD-1, anti-PD-L1 or anti-CTLA-4 therapy, and around 40% of the dose-escalation patients had previously received checkpoint inhibitors. Partial responses were achieved by three dose-escalation patients, of whom one had hepatocellular carcinoma and two had cutaneous melanoma. The purpose of peripheral TCRbeta sequencing was to test whether ivuxolimab changed TCR sequence diversity and led to clonal T-cell expansion. The paper reports the monotherapy dose-escalation portion (N of about 47 patients) of the phase I ivuxolimab trial.

According to the germline V gene (reference sequence), CDR1 reads GTSNPN and CDR2 reads SVGIG. From its cysteine to its phenylalanine, the CDR3 spans 12 amino acids. Just the 36-base CDR3 DNA is kept, in frame starting at base 1. V drops 6 bases and J drops 2 bases, leaving 8 bases in between. On this clone itself: Its cognate antigen has yet to be identified. Base-call qualities are not available, and no considerably larger clone is one nucleotide away.

The trial excluded patients who had a history of autoimmune disease or who were on systemic immunosuppression. Peripheral blood for TCR sequencing was collected from all dose cohorts at baseline, on cycle 4 day 1, and on cycle 7 day 1. The samples were drawn from a first-in-human, open-label, multicenter phase I dose-escalation trial of ivuxolimab. Adults with locally advanced or metastatic melanoma, renal cell carcinoma, hepatocellular carcinoma or head and neck squamous cell carcinoma were enrolled in the trial. Before TCR sequencing, CD4+ and CD8+ T cells were separately sorted from peripheral blood. The paper's findings and limits, for the study overall: After ivuxolimab, expanded clones were on average more numerous among CD8+ T cells than among CD4+ T cells. At doses of 0.1 to 3.0 mg/kg, clonal expansion of both CD4+ and CD8+ blood T cells was observed from baseline to week 6. Partial responders in the 0.1-3.0 mg/kg groups had among the lowest normalized peripheral clonal expansion, especially among CD8+ T cells. Which antigens the clonally expanded peripheral T cells were specific for was not determined. Low levels of normalized T-cell clonal expansion were also seen in some patients who did not respond.

For sequencing of the TCRbeta CDR3 region, genomic DNA was extracted from the sorted cells. The immunoSEQ Assay was used to sequence the TCRbeta CDR3 regions. Held by TCRdb, this immuneACCESS table contains in-frame sequences only and omits some clones. Under half of the omission traces to an unresolved V gene where checked; the cause of the rest is unknown. This sample is represented by 65,000 to 95,000 clones; around 80% of them were singletons. The top ten constitute under 0.8% of the sample. The clonotype originates from an adult with an advanced solid tumor such as melanoma, head and neck, liver or kidney cancer. Specimen: CD4+ or CD8+ T cells sorted from blood, collected in a trial of the OX40 agonist ivuxolimab. The V and J segments used are TRBV30 and TRBJ2-4; no D gene can be assigned with confidence. The DNA is TGTGCCTGTAGTTCGACCAAAAACATTCAGTACTTC. Translated, this is CACSSTKNIQYF.